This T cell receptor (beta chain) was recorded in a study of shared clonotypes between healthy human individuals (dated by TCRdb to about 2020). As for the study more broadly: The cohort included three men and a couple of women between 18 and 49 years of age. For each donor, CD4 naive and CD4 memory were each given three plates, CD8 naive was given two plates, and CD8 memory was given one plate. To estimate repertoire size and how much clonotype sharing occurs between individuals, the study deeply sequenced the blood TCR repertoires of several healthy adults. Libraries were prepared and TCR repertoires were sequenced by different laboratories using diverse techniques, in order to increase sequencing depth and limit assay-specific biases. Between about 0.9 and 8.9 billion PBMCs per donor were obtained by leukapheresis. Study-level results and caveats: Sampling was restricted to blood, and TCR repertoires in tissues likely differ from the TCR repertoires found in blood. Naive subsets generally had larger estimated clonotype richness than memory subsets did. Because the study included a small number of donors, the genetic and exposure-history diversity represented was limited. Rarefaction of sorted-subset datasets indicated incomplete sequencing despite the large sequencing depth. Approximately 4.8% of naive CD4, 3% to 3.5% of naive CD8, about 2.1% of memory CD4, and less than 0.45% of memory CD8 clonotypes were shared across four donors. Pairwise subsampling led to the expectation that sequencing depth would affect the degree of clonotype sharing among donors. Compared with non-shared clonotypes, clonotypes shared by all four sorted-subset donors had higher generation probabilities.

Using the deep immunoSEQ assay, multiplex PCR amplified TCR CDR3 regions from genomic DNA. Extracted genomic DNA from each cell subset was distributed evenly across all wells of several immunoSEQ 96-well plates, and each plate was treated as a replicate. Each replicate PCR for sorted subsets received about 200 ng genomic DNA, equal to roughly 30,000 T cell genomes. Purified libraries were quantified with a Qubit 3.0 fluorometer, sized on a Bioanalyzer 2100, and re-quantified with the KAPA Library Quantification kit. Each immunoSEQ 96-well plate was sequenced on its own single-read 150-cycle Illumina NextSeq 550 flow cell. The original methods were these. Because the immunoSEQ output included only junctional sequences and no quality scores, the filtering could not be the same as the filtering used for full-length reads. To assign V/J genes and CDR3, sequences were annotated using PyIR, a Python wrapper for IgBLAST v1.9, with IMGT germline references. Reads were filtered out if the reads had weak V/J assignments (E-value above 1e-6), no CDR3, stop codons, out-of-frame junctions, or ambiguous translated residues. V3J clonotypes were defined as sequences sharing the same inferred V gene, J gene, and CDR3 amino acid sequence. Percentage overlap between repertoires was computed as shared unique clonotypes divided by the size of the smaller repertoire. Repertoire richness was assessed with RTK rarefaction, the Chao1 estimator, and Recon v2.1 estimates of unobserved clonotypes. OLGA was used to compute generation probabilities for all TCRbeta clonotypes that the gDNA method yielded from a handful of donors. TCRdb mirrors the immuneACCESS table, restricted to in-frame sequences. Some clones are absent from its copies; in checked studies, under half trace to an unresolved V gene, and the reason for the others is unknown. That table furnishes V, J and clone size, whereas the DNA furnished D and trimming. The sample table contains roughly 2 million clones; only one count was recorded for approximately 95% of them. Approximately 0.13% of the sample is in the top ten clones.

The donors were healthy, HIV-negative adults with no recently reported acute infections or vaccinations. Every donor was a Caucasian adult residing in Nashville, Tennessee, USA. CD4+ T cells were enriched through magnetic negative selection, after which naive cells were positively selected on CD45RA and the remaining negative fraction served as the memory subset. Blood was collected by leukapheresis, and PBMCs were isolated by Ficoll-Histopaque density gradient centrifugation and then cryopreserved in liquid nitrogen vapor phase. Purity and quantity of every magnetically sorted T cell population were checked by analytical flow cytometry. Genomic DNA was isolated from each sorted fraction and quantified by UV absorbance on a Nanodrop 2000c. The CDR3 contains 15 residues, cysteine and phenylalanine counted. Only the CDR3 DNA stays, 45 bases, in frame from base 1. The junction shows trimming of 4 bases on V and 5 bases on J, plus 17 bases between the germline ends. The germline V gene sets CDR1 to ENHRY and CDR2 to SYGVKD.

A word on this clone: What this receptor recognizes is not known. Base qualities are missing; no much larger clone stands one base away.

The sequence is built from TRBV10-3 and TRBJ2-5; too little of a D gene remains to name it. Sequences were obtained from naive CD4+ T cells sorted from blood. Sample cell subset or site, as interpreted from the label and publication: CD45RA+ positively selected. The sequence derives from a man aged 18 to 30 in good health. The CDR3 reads CAISAGPPEAETQYF. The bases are TGTGCCATCAGTGCAGGCCCCCCGGAAGCTGAGACCCAGTACTTC.